The clone carrying this T cell receptor (beta chain) was seen a few times. A second PCR of about 6 to 12 cycles used a sample-barcoded 5' primer and a J-beta primer mix. One entry per CDR3 protein, called by TCRdb with MiXCR from the 5' RACE reads. Here the sample spans about 760,000 distinct CDR3 sequences, more than 55% being singletons. Germline CDR1 is MDHEN and CDR2 is SYDVKM. The ends were cut back, 9 bases at V and 5 bases at J, with 10 bases in the middle. There are 12 residues in the CDR3. This sample was taken from a study of blood T cells in healthy people across ages. The chain joins TRBV28 to TRBJ2-2; D unclear. The specimen sequenced was blood. The sequence was collected from a man aged 40-50 years in good health. For the CDR3, the DNA is TGTGCCAGTTGCCCCCGGACCGGGGAGCTGTTTTTT. Translation: CASCPRTGELFF.